These 10 T cell receptor beta chains originate from one sample sequenced in a study of blood T cell repertoires in COVID-19. The assay was immunoSEQ multiplex PCR, and TCRdb's table has in-frame clones only and misses some. The sample contains about 470,000 clones, about nine tenths of which appear only once. Specimen: PBMCs or T cells enriched from blood (not recorded which). The receptor set was obtained from a young woman who had recovered from COVID-19.

This rearrangement joins TRBV6-5 to TRBJ1-2, with D hard to call. The CDR3 is made up of 13 amino acids. Germline assignment: CDR1 MNHEY and CDR2 SVGAGI. The V end lost 6 bases, the J end lost 5 bases, and 13 bases lay between the germline ends. CDR3 protein: CASSSTVAYGYTF. In nucleotides, the CDR3 is TGTGCCAGCAGCTCTACAGTGGCTTATGGCTACACCTTC.

The rearrangement joins TRBV7-9 to TRBJ2-3; the match to TRBD2 covers 14 bases. This CDR3 has 14 amino acids. CDR1 is SEHNR and CDR2 is FQNEAQ in the germline V gene (reference sequence). V shed 4 bases, J shed 12 bases, and the junction held 6 bases outside the gene matches. CDR3: CASSSGTSGGSQYF. The CDR3 bases are TGTGCCAGCAGCTCGGGGACTAGCGGGGGATCTCAGTATTTT. Full variable domain (missing parts from reference TRBV7-9 and TRBJ2-3): DTGVSQNPRHKITKRGQNVTFRCDPISEHNRLYWYRQTLGQGPEFLTYFQNEAQLEKSRLLSDRFSAERPKGSFSTLEIQRTEQGDSAMYLCASSSGTSGGSQYFGPGTRLTVL.

This clone was picked up one time. The V and J genes are TRBV7-9 and TRBJ1-2; TRBD1 agrees at 9 bases. The V gene's germline CDR1 is SEHNR and CDR2 FQNEAQ (reference sequence). This CDR3 spans 15 amino acids. V lost 5 bases, J lost 8 bases, and 12 bases stayed unmatched. This chain's CDR3 is CASSRETGGYRGYTF. CDR3 DNA: TGTGCCAGCAGCCGAGAAACAGGGGGCTATAGGGGCTACACCTTC.

The CDR3 DNA reads TGTGCCAGCAGCTTTCCAGAACAGGGAGACGGGGAGCTGTTTTTT. Translated, it gives CASSFPEQGDGELFF. J is TRBJ2-2 and V is TRBV7-9; tentatively, D is TRBD1 (6 bases). CDR3 length: 15 amino acids. CDR1 and CDR2 from the germline V gene are SEHNR and FQNEAQ (reference sequence). V was shortened by 3 bases and J by 7 bases, with 15 bases between the two germline ends.

This rearrangement joins TRBV30 to TRBJ1-1, with 9 bases that match TRBD1. This CDR3 has 19 residues. Losses at the gene ends were 6 bases for V and 4 bases for J; bases not matched to a gene: 24. Germline V gene lookup returns CDR1 GTSNPN and CDR2 SVGIG (reference sequence). DNA of the CDR3: TGTGCCTGCCGTACAGGGGGCGCAAATATTCGGGCATTAGTCACTGAAGCTTTCTTT. Protein sequence: CACRTGGANIRALVTEAFF.

The rearrangement uses TRBV27 and TRBJ2-7; 7 bases align to TRBD2. Trimming cost V 6 bases and J 6 bases; bases outside gene matches: 14. Germline assignment: CDR1 MNHEY and CDR2 SMNVEV (reference sequence). CDR3 length: 15 amino acids. CDR3 sequence reads: CASRTPREGRGEQYF. CDR3 DNA: TGTGCCAGCAGGACCCCAAGGGAGGGGAGGGGCGAGCAGTACTTC.

V and J are TRBV6-5 and TRBJ1-2; D uncertain. Per the germline V gene, CDR1 is MNHEY and CDR2 is SVGAGI. The V end lost 8 bases, the J end lost 2 bases, and 15 bases lay between the germline ends. CDR3 length: 14 amino acids. This CDR3 reads CASRTDMVNYGYTF. CDR3 sequence (DNA): TGTGCCAGCCGGACTGACATGGTGAACTATGGCTACACCTTC.

This clone was observed once. The J gene is TRBJ1-2, the V gene TRBV10-3; TRBD1 aligns across 10 bases. The germline V gene has CDR1 ENHRY and CDR2 SYGVKD. V lost 6 bases and J lost 2; bases outside the gene matches: 3. The CDR3 has 14 residues. Here the CDR3 DNA reads TGTGCCATCAGCCAGGGACAGGGGAACTATGGCTACACCTTC. This translates into CAISQGQGNYGYTF.

The sample holds one count of this clone. This CDR3 reads CASSNQLATNEKLFF. CDR3 DNA sequence: TGTGCCAGTAGTAACCAGTTGGCAACTAATGAAAAACTGTTTTTT. This chain uses TRBV19 with TRBJ1-4; no clear D gene. V gave up 4 bases and J gave up 0 bases, with 9 bases separating them. CDR3 length: 15 amino acids. Germline-derived CDR1 and CDR2 are LNHDA and SQIVND (reference sequence).

The chain has TRBV28 and TRBJ2-5; 8 bases are shared with TRBD2. The CDR3 totals 14 residues. V gave up 8 bases and J gave up 5 bases; unmatched junction bases: 10. Looked up from germline, CDR1 is MDHEN and CDR2 is SYDVKM. This CDR3 reads CASREGGGMETQYF. In nucleotides, the CDR3 is TGTGCCAGCCGCGAAGGCGGGGGGATGGAGACCCAGTACTTC.